Listed below are T cell receptor beta chains from one sample, sequenced in a study of blood T cell repertoires in COVID-19. Produced via immunoSEQ multiplex PCR; TCRdb's table is partial and in-frame only. The table shows 210,000 or so clones, with less than 85% occurring only once. Sequenced: peripheral blood. The receptor source for this set is an elderly woman with COVID-19, enrolled during active disease. The CDR3 runs from the conserved cysteine through the conserved F or W. Each record gives: V gene, J gene, CDR3 protein.

TRBV5-6	TRBJ2-5	CASSFMAGQETQYF
TRBV9	TRBJ2-7	CASSVDAGAHYEQYF
TRBV3-1/TRBV3-2	TRBJ1-5	CASSGTVNQPQHF
TRBV5-8	TRBJ1-6	CASSRTGGPSPLHF
TRBV6-2/TRBV6-3	TRBJ2-1	CASSWWGGSNNEQFF
TRBV11-2	TRBJ1-6	CASSLVGRGHNSPLHF
TRBV2	TRBJ2-3	CASSVPGGDQEWYF
TRBV6-5	TRBJ1-5	CASRRRQGANQPQHF
TRBV6-1	TRBJ2-1	CASSDALSGIVPYNEQFF
TRBV19	TRBJ2-1	CASSLGTVYNEQFF
TRBV5-1	TRBJ2-1	CASSSIDRGYNEQFF
TRBV6-6	TRBJ2-5	CASRAGHVETQYF
TRBV19	TRBJ2-5	CASKELGFETQYF
TRBV3-1/TRBV3-2	TRBJ2-7	CASSQAGGGFYEQYF
TRBV6-6	TRBJ1-2	CASSRAGGYTF
TRBV6-5	TRBJ1-6	CASSQGVAPLHF
TRBV6-1	TRBJ1-5	CASSERWAGTTRSNQPQHF
TRBV9	TRBJ1-4	CASSVEGARGAGSRGEKLFF
TRBV5-4	TRBJ2-1	CASSPRGNAYNEQFF
TRBV27	TRBJ2-7	CASSLDGQVYEQYF
TRBV6-5	TRBJ1-4	CASRNRGANEKLFF
TRBV6-2/TRBV6-3	TRBJ2-1	CASSPRRSSSYNEQFF
TRBV25-1	TRBJ1-1	CASSGVGGTEAFF
TRBV18	TRBJ1-1	CASSPTIQGRDTEAFF
TRBV4-1	TRBJ2-7	CASSQDPSLITYEQYF
TRBV24-1	TRBJ2-5	CATSDFKTGLWTQYF
TRBV7-9	TRBJ2-1	CASSLVTGYNEQFF
TRBV28	TRBJ1-6	CASSSPGTGASPLHF
TRBV4-1	TRBJ1-5	CASSQVGMVRGRQPQHF
TRBV5-1	TRBJ2-3	CASSLGGAADTQYF
TRBV5-1	TRBJ1-4	CASSPWEVREKLFF
TRBV6-2/TRBV6-3	TRBJ2-5	CASSRGGFQETQYF
TRBV7-2	TRBJ1-3	CASSPQGWDSGNTIYF
TRBV7-9	TRBJ2-1	CASSLSIADEQFF
TRBV6-5	TRBJ1-1	CASRGKVDKAFF
TRBV3-1/TRBV3-2	TRBJ1-4	CASSLTQGGGEKLFF
TRBV5-6	TRBJ2-3	CASSRTGDPTQYF
TRBV7-8	TRBJ2-2	CASSSWTSGNTGELFF
TRBV19	TRBJ1-3	CASSTRQGASGNTIYF
TRBV9	TRBJ1-6	CASSVVGDSPLHF
TRBV5-1	TRBJ1-2	CASSVRDRGGYTF